This T cell receptor (beta chain) stems from a study of response to subunit inactivated influenza vaccine. Germline V gene lookup returns CDR1 SGHTA and CDR2 FQGNSA. V shed 2 bases and J 6 bases; nucleotides not matched to a gene: 3. The CDR3 sequence is 15 residues long. This clonotype was recorded a few times. TCRdb reprocessed the RT-PCR reads with MiXCR, giving one entry per CDR3 protein. The table has under 200,000 distinct CDR3 sequences, 9.5% to 15% seen once; the top ten hold 25% to 35%. This sample was also put to use in a study of T cells expressing NK-cell markers. From that report: 5'RACE template switching built TCR beta cDNA with unique molecular identifiers. The study sequenced eight donors, seven HCMV-seropositive and one seronegative. Sorting in several experiments was restricted by an anti-gamma-delta TCR antibody to alpha-beta TCR T cells. Once again these clonotypes came out on top in the CD3+CD56-NKG2C+ fraction of a few donors. Whether expanded NKG2C+ T cell clones were HCMV-specific remained unclear.

The TCR was taken from a man aged 50-59 years who received an inactivated influenza vaccine. The sample consisted of CD8+ T cells sorted from PBMCs, taken about 11 days after vaccination. The chain couples TRBV7-2 to TRBJ2-1; 11 bases are a match to TRBD1. CDR3 DNA sequence: TGTGCCAGCAGCTTACCGGGACAGGGGGGCAATGAGCAGTTCTTC. It is translated as CASSLPGQGGNEQFF.